This entry features one T cell receptor beta chain sequence. Its antigen remains unidentified. CDR3 size: 14 residues. V was clipped by 2 bases and J by 1 base, with 3 bases between them. In germline, CDR1 is MNHEY, CDR2 SMNVEV (reference sequence). This sample was included in a study of shared clonotypes between healthy human individuals. CD4+ cell separation produced CD45RA+ naive and CD45RA-negative memory subsets. The study's findings and limits: Compared with memory subsets, naive subsets generally had larger estimated richness. With few donors, the genetic and exposure-history diversity represented was limited.

Profiled with immunoSEQ multiplex PCR; TCRdb holds only in-frame clones, not every one. Of 150,000 to 200,000 clones in the sample, 90% to 95% were seen once. The sequenced material came from naive CD4+ T cells sorted from blood. The subset is: CD45RA+ positively selected. The chain carries TRBV27 and TRBJ2-6, with D unresolved. The clonotype was recovered from a woman in her twenties or thirties in good health. This chain's CDR3 is CASSLRSGANVLTF. DNA of the CDR3: TGTGCCAGCAGTTTAAGGTCTGGGGCCAACGTCCTGACTTTC.